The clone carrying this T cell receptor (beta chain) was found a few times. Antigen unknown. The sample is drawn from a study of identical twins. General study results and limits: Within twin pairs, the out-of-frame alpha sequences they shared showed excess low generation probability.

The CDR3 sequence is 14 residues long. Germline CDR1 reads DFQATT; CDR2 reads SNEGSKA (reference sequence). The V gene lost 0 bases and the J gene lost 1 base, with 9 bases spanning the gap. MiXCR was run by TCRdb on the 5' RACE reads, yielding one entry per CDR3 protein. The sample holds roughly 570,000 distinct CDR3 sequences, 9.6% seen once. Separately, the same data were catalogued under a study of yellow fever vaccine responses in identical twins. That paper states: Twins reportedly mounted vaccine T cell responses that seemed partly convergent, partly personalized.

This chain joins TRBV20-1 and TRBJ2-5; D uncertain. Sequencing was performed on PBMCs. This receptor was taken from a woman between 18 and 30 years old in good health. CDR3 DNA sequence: TGCAGTGCTAGAGATCACCAACGCCAAGAGACCCAGTACTTC. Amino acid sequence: CSARDHQRQETQYF.